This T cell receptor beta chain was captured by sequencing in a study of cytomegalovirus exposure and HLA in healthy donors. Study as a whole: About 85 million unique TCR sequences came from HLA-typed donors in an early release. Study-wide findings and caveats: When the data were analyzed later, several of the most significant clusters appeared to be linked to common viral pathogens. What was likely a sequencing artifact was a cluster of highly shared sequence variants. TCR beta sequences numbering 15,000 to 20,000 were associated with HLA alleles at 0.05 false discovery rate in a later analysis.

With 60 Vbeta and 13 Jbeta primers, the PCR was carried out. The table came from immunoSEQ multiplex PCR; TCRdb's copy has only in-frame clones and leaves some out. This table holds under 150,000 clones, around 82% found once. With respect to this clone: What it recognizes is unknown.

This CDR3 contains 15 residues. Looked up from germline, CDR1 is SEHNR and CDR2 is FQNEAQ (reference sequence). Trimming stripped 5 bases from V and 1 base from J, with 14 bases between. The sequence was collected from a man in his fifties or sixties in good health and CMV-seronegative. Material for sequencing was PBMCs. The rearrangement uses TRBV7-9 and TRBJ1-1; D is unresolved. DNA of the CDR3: TGTGCCAGCAGCGGGAGAGCGGGCCAGAACACTGAAGCTTTCTTT. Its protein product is CASSGRAGQNTEAFF.